Below are 23 T cell receptor beta chains sequenced from a single sample in a study of long-term antiretroviral therapy in people with HIV. It was version v3.0 of the immunoSEQ assay that was run at survey level. Assay: immunoSEQ multiplex PCR; the TCRdb copy retains only in-frame clones and omits some. The sample lists 35,000 to 45,000 clones, 75% to 85% occurring once. The sequencing here drew on unsorted PBMCs, taken 3.4 years after starting antiretroviral therapy. All receptors come from a man aged 30 to 45 with HIV.

The gene calls are TRBV19 and TRBJ1-4, with TRBD1 matching over 7 bases. With 3 bases clipped from V and 5 bases from J, the junction kept 6 bases outside the gene matches. Germline-derived CDR1 and CDR2 are LNHDA and SQIVND (reference sequence). The length of the CDR3 is 15 residues. The CDR3 nucleotides read TGTGCCAGTAGTATCAGGGGACAGACGAATGAAAAACTGTTTTTT. It encodes CASSIRGQTNEKLFF.

Written as DNA, the CDR3 is TGTGCCAGCTCACCCAGAGGGGGAGGTTTCAATCAGCCCCAGCATTTT. This gives the protein CASSPRGGGFNQPQHF. The chain has TRBV18 and TRBJ1-5; D may be TRBD1 (6 bases). The V end was cut by 3 bases, the J end by 3 bases, with 15 bases between. The CDR3 is made up of 16 amino acids. CDR1 is KGHSH, CDR2 LQKENI, per germline.

The chain is built from TRBV4-3 and TRBJ2-7; no definite D call. CDR1 LGHNA and CDR2 YSLEER come from the germline V gene. There are 15 residues in the CDR3. Deletions cut 0 bases from V and 4 bases from J, with 13 bases between. CDR3 loop: CASSQDFQVGYEQYF. DNA for the CDR3: TGCGCCAGCAGCCAAGATTTCCAGGTGGGGTACGAGCAGTACTTC.

V gene TRBV28 combines with J gene TRBJ2-7; the match to TRBD1 covers 9 bases. CDR1 and CDR2 (germline): MDHEN, SYDVKM. This CDR3 region has 15 residues. The V and J ends lost 10 bases and 3 bases, in that order; junction bases with no gene match: 13. The CDR3 reads CATVRGTGNFYEQYF. Written as DNA, the CDR3 is TGTGCCACCGTGCGAGGGACAGGGAACTTCTACGAGCAGTACTTC.

The V call is TRBV4-1, the J call TRBJ2-3; 8 nucleotides line up with TRBD2. The V and J ends lost 3 bases and 1 base, in that order; junction bases with no gene match: 6. The CDR3 covers 16 residues. CDR1 and CDR2 from the germline V gene are MGHRA and YSYEKL. CDR3 DNA sequence: TGCGCCAGCAGCCAGGCTAGCGGGTGGGGCACAGATACGCAGTATTTT. Its protein product is CASSQASGWGTDTQYF.

This chain uses TRBV15 with TRBJ2-7, with a weak D call TRBD2 (6 bases). Trimming removed 0 bases at V and 9 bases at J, with 18 bases between. CDR3 size: 15 residues. CDR1 LNHNV and CDR2 YYDKDF come from the germline V gene (reference sequence). The CDR3 DNA reads as TGTGCCACCAGCAGAGATCGGGGTTCTGGGAGGAGGCAGTACTTC. Protein sequence: CATSRDRGSGRRQYF.

The V call is TRBV15, the J call TRBJ1-4; possibly TRBD1 for D (6 bases). Between the trimmed V and J ends, which lost 7 bases and 0 bases, there was a span of 12 bases. Germline CDR1 is LNHNV and CDR2 is YYDKDF (reference sequence). The CDR3 runs 15 residues. The CDR3 DNA sequence: TGTGCCACCAAAAAGGGGGGGGCAACTAATGAAAAACTGTTTTTT. Protein product: CATKKGGATNEKLFF.

The rearrangement links TRBV5-4 to TRBJ2-1; D might be TRBD1 (6 bases). Germline V gene sequence: CDR1 SGHNT, CDR2 YYREEE (reference sequence). V was pared by 4 bases and J by 0 bases, with 14 bases between. The CDR3 has 16 amino acids. CDR3 coding DNA: TGTGCCAGCAGCCCCCCTACAGGGTCCTCCTACAATGAGCAGTTCTTC. This encodes CASSPPTGSSYNEQFF.

The chain is built from TRBV5-1 and TRBJ2-1; 7 nucleotides align to TRBD2. Losses at the gene ends were 5 bases for V and 4 bases for J; bases not matched to a gene: 9. Germline V gene data show CDR1 as SGHRS and CDR2 as YFSETQ. This CDR3 has 15 residues. The CDR3 reads CASSDRDYLYNEQFF. DNA for the CDR3: TGCGCCAGCAGTGACCGGGACTACCTATACAATGAGCAGTTCTTC. Looking up the rest from reference TRBV5-1 and TRBJ2-1 gives the full variable domain: KAGVTQTPRYLIKTRGQQVTLSCSPISGHRSVSWYQQTPGQGLQFLFEYFSETQRNKGNFPGRFSGRQFSNSRSEMNVSTLELGDSALYLCASSDRDYLYNEQFFGPGTRLTVL.

The sample holds one count of this clone. The gene calls are TRBV21-1 and TRBJ1-1; the table's D call, TRBD1, was not checked against the DNA. TRBV21-1 is listed as a pseudogene. The CDR3 sequence is 19 residues long. Here the CDR3 reads CASSKVGGQGTILNTEAFF. The DNA of the CDR3 is TGTGCCAGCAGCAAAGTGGGAGGACAGGGGACAATCTTGAACACTGAAGCTTTCTTT.

This clone was detected once. The chain carries TRBV7-2 and TRBJ2-5, with D unresolved. This CDR3 is 12 amino acids long. Trimming cost V 3 bases and J 4 bases, with 6 bases left between them. CDR1 is SGHTA, CDR2 FQGNSA, per germline. CDR3 sequence (DNA): TGTGCCAGCAGCTTTTCTGCAGAGACCCAGTACTTC. Translating gives CASSFSAETQYF. Variable domain in full (rest from reference TRBV7-2 and TRBJ2-5): GAGVSQSPSNKVTEKGKDVELRCDPISGHTALYWYRQSLGQGLEFLIYFQGNSAPDKSGLPSDRFSAERTGGSVSTLTIQRTQQEDSAVYLCASSFSAETQYFGPGTRLLVL.

The CDR3 DNA is TGTGCCAGTAGGACCGGGACAGTCTATGGCTACACCTTC. Encoded protein: CASRTGTVYGYTF. V is TRBV19 and J is TRBJ1-2; TRBD1 agrees at 7 bases. CDR1 and CDR2 (germline): LNHDA, SQIVND (reference sequence). The CDR3 covers 13 residues. The ends lost 6 bases at V and 4 bases at J; junction bases unmatched: 5.

The chain couples TRBV7-2 to TRBJ2-2; D is possibly TRBD2 (5 bases). Trimming left V 5 bases short and J 3 bases short, with 13 bases between. Germline-derived CDR1 and CDR2 are SGHTA and FQGNSA. CDR3 length equals 15 residues. The CDR3 spells CASSTWGVDTGELFF. The CDR3 bases are TGTGCCAGCAGCACCTGGGGAGTCGACACCGGGGAGCTGTTTTTT. Full variable domain (rest looked up from reference TRBV7-2 and TRBJ2-2): GAGVSQSPSNKVTEKGKDVELRCDPISGHTALYWYRQSLGQGLEFLIYFQGNSAPDKSGLPSDRFSAERTGGSVSTLTIQRTQQEDSAVYLCASSTWGVDTGELFFGEGSRLTVL.

V and J are TRBV7-3 and TRBJ2-2; perhaps D is TRBD1 or TRBD2 (6 bases each). Trimming removed 1 base at V and 8 bases at J, with 11 bases between. The CDR3 length is 14 residues. Per the germline V gene, CDR1 is SGHTA and CDR2 is FQGTGA. The CDR3 DNA reads as TGTGCCAGCAGCTTAAGTGGGGGGCCGGGGGAGCTGTTTTTT. Translating gives CASSLSGGPGELFF.

This chain connects TRBV30 to TRBJ1-5; D possibly corresponds to TRBD1 (5 bases). CDR3 length: 13 amino acids. Between the trimmed V and J ends, which lost 2 bases and 5 bases, there was a span of 10 bases. CDR1 is GTSNPN and CDR2 is SVGIG in the germline V gene (reference sequence). In DNA, the CDR3 is TGTGCCTGGAGTTCAGGGCTGGATCAGCCCCAGCATTTT. Translation gives CAWSSGLDQPQHF. Using reference TRBV30 and TRBJ1-5 for the parts outside the CDR3, the full variable domain is SQTIHQWPATLVQPVGSPLSLECTVEGTSNPNLYWYRQAAGRGLQLLFYSVGIGQISSEVPQNLSASRPQDRQFILSSKKLLLSDSGFYLCAWSSGLDQPQHFGDGTRLSIL.

The J gene is TRBJ2-7, the V gene TRBV7-2, with 10 bases that match TRBD1. This CDR3 is built from 15 residues. V gave up 5 bases and J gave up 3 bases; unmatched junction bases: 7. Per germline, CDR1 SGHTA and CDR2 FQGNSA. The CDR3 here is CASSQHGTGDYEQYF. CDR3 in DNA: TGTGCCAGCAGCCAACACGGGACAGGGGACTACGAGCAGTACTTC.

The CDR3 loop is CASSFGDSNYGYTF. The CDR3, as DNA: TGTGCCAGCAGTTTCGGGGACAGTAACTATGGCTACACCTTC. V is TRBV28 and J is TRBJ1-2; 7 bases align to TRBD1. CDR1 is MDHEN, CDR2 SYDVKM, per germline. The V gene end was trimmed by 3 bases and the J gene end by 1 base; junction bases not matched to a gene: 2. This CDR3 contains 14 residues.

The chain employs TRBV6-6 and TRBJ2-2, with D unclear. This CDR3 contains 12 residues. V lost 4 bases to trimming and J lost 5 bases, with 5 bases between them. CDR1 and CDR2 from the germline V gene are MNHNY and SVGAGI (reference sequence). CDR3 nucleotide sequence: TGTGCCAGCAGTTTCGGGACCGGGGAGCTGTTTTTT. It specifies CASSFGTGELFF.

V is TRBV7-6 and J is TRBJ1-4; 7 positions agree with TRBD1. Unmatched junction bases numbered 5, after V lost 1 base and J lost 0 bases. This CDR3 has 17 amino acids. Germline V lookup: CDR1 SGHVS, CDR2 FNYEAQ. The CDR3 DNA reads as TGTGCCAGCAGCTTAGGTTCGCAGGGGGCAACTAATGAAAAACTGTTTTTT. It codes for CASSLGSQGATNEKLFF.

This clone was detected only a few times. The genes are TRBV4-2 and TRBJ2-7; the D is unclear. The CDR3 loop spans 16 amino acids. Trimming removed 4 bases at V and 3 bases at J, with 19 bases between. Germline assignment: CDR1 LGHNA and CDR2 YNFKEQ. DNA for the CDR3: TGTGCCAGCAGCCCATCGAGGTCGGAGATGGTCTACGAGCAGTACTTC. The encoded protein is CASSPSRSEMVYEQYF.

This clone is a singleton in its sample. J is TRBJ1-1 and V is TRBV10-2; TRBD1 matches 7 bases. From germline, CDR1 is WSHSY and CDR2 SAAADI. Germline trimming cut 6 bases from V and 5 bases from J; bases unmatched to any gene: 3. This CDR3 has 12 residues. CDR3 protein: CASRGQLTEAFF. The CDR3 region has the DNA TGCGCCAGCAGGGGACAGCTTACTGAAGCTTTCTTT.

The chain couples TRBV28 to TRBJ2-5; 8 nucleotides match TRBD1. The CDR3 consists of 16 residues. The V segment lost 6 bases and the J segment 4 bases; nucleotides outside the gene matches: 13. Germline loops: CDR1 MDHEN, CDR2 SYDVKM. CDR3 protein: CASSLIGQGEGETQYF. The CDR3, as DNA: TGTGCCAGCAGCCTTATCGGACAGGGAGAGGGAGAGACCCAGTACTTC.

This chain connects TRBV4-3 to TRBJ1-4; D not resolved. Germline CDR1 reads LGHNA; CDR2 reads YSLEER. V was cut by 0 bases and J by 1 base, with 9 bases left in between. The CDR3 loop spans 16 amino acids. CDR3 residues: CASSQDRMLTNEKLFF. CDR3 nucleotide sequence: TGCGCCAGCAGCCAAGACCGGATGCTAACTAATGAAAAACTGTTTTTT.